This entry lists 18 T cell receptor beta chains sequenced from one sample in a study of CD8 T cells in ankylosing spondylitis. Study-level points and caveats: A motif of under 10 highly homologous TCR beta variants was seen as apparently characteristic of ankylosing spondylitis blood.

Antigen specificity for these receptors is unknown. TCRdb ran MiXCR on the 5' RACE reads and lists one entry per CDR3 protein. The sample lists about 540,000 distinct CDR3 sequences, 10% to 15% occurring once. Sequencing was done on a sample of blood, either unsorted or a sorted T cell fraction (not recorded which). The receptors derive from a male donor with ankylosing spondylitis.

The chain joins TRBV20-1 to TRBJ2-7; D perhaps matches TRBD1 (6 bases). The CDR3 consists of 12 residues. V dropped 6 bases and J dropped 3 bases, with 12 bases sitting between them. From germline, CDR1 is DFQATT and CDR2 SNEGSKA (reference sequence). CDR3 amino acids: CSAQTGNYEQYF. For the CDR3, the DNA is TGCAGTGCCCAAACAGGGAACTACGAGCAGTACTTC.

V usage is TRBV11-2 and J usage is TRBJ2-1, with D maybe TRBD2 (5 bases). This CDR3 contains 17 residues. Trimming removed 1 base at V and 8 bases at J, with 21 bases between. Germline V lookup: CDR1 SGHAT, CDR2 FQNNGV. CDR3 sequence (DNA): TGTGCCAGCAGCTTAGGTAGCACTAGGTACGGGATCTATGAGCAGTTCTTC. Protein sequence: CASSLGSTRYGIYEQFF.

This clonotype was seen a few times. The chain has TRBV11-2 and TRBJ2-3; D is possibly TRBD1 (5 bases). Between the trimmed V and J ends, which lost 3 bases and 0 bases, there was a span of 16 bases. Germline CDR1 SGHAT, CDR2 FQNNGV. This CDR3 contains 17 residues. CDR3 sequence: CASSFLSTVTSTDTQYF. The CDR3 DNA sequence: TGTGCCAGCAGCTTCCTCTCGACAGTTACTAGCACAGATACGCAGTATTTT.

CDR3 residues: CASSPEKETQYF. The CDR3 region has the DNA TGTGCCAGCTCACCAGAGAAAGAGACCCAGTACTTC. The chain recombines TRBV18 with TRBJ2-5; D gene ambiguous. The CDR3 is 12 residues long. Germline CDR1 and CDR2: KGHSH and LQKENI. Trimming took 2 bases from V and 3 from J, leaving 4 bases between them.

The chain employs TRBV20-1 and TRBJ2-3; 14 positions agree with TRBD2. Trimming at V came to 4 bases and at J to 2 bases, leaving 5 bases not matched to a gene. CDR1 and CDR2 (germline): DFQATT, SNEGSKA (reference sequence). The CDR3 extends over 16 amino acids. This CDR3 is CSATTGLAGATDTQYF. CDR3 bases: TGCAGTGCTACTACGGGACTAGCGGGAGCCACAGATACGCAGTATTTT.

In its sample, this clonotype was seen a few times. V and J are TRBV10-3 and TRBJ1-2; 7 bases are a match to TRBD1. J gave up 3 bases and V 6 bases, and 10 bases lay outside the gene matches. CDR1 is ENHRY and CDR2 is SYGVKD in the germline V gene. This CDR3 is 15 amino acids long. The CDR3 DNA follows: TGTGCCATCAGCCAACGACAGGGAGGGGACTATGGCTACACCTTC. The encoded protein is CAISQRQGGDYGYTF.

This clonotype has just a few counts. CDR3 in amino acids: CASSLYDQPQHF. In nucleotides, the CDR3 is TGTGCCAGCAGCTTATATGATCAGCCCCAGCATTTT. The V call is TRBV7-9, the J call TRBJ1-5, with D unresolved. Trimming took off 2 bases at V and 5 bases at J, with 4 bases between the two ends. Germline V lookup: CDR1 SEHNR, CDR2 FQNEAQ (reference sequence). The CDR3 loop spans 12 amino acids.

CDR3 nucleotide sequence: TGCAGTGCTAGAGTTGGGGGGGGAGAGACCCAGTACTTC. Translating it yields CSARVGGGETQYF. The V gene is TRBV20-1, the J gene TRBJ2-5, with TRBD2 matching over 7 bases. The ends lost 1 base at V and 4 bases at J; junction bases unmatched: 3. The CDR3 covers 13 residues. The germline V gene encodes CDR1 DFQATT and CDR2 SNEGSKA (reference sequence).

This clonotype was found a few times. The V gene is TRBV4-1, the J gene TRBJ2-2, with TRBD2 as a possible D gene (5 bases). CDR1 and CDR2 (germline): MGHRA, YSYEKL. The V end was cut by 0 bases, the J end by 1 base, with 12 bases between. The CDR3 spans 17 residues. The CDR3 loop reads CASSQDGSGLNTGELFF. The CDR3, as DNA: TGCGCCAGCAGCCAAGATGGGAGCGGCTTGAACACCGGGGAGCTGTTTTTT.

This clonotype came up many times. The chain couples TRBV3-1 to TRBJ2-1; TRBD2 might be the D (6 bases). V lost 4 bases, J lost 6 bases, and 13 bases lay in between. The CDR3 is 14 residues long. Germline V gives CDR1 LGHDT, CDR2 YNNKEL (reference sequence). This CDR3 reads CASSLGLRGNEQFF. The CDR3 DNA reads as TGTGCCAGCAGCCTCGGACTACGCGGCAATGAGCAGTTCTTC.

This chain joins TRBV29-1 and TRBJ2-3, with 11 bases aligning to TRBD1. The CDR3 contains 13 residues. The V gene end was trimmed by 4 bases and the J gene end by 4 bases; junction bases not matched to a gene: 1. Germline assignment: CDR1 SQVTM and CDR2 ANQGSEA. The CDR3 DNA is TGCAGCGTTGGGGGACAGGGGGCAGATACGCAGTATTTT. Translating it yields CSVGGQGADTQYF.

The table lists this clonotype with a few counts. The rearrangement joins TRBV7-9 to TRBJ2-1, with 10 positions matching TRBD2. Germline trimming cut 8 bases from V and 6 bases from J; bases unmatched to any gene: 7. Germline V gives CDR1 SEHNR, CDR2 FQNEAQ (reference sequence). CDR3 length: 14 amino acids. CDR3 coding DNA: TGTGCCAGCGATCTAGCGGGGGCCCCCAATGAGCAGTTCTTC. Translated, it gives CASDLAGAPNEQFF.

This clonotype was seen many times. The rearrangement uses TRBV20-1 and TRBJ1-1; TRBD1 is a possible D gene (5 bases). Trimming removed 4 bases at V and 3 bases at J, with 9 bases between. This CDR3 is built from 12 residues. Germline CDR1 and CDR2: DFQATT and SNEGSKA (reference sequence). The CDR3 coding sequence is TGCAGTGCTACAGGGTGGGACACTGAAGCTTTCTTT. This sequence encodes CSATGWDTEAFF.

This chain links TRBV30 with TRBJ2-5, with 7 bases lining up with TRBD1. Germline V CDR1 and CDR2: GTSNPN, SVGIG (reference sequence). This CDR3 is 13 amino acids long. With 3 bases clipped from V and 5 bases from J, the junction kept 6 bases outside the gene matches. The CDR3 loop reads CAWRGDSPETQYF. CDR3 nucleotide sequence: TGTGCCTGGAGGGGGGACAGCCCGGAGACCCAGTACTTC.

In this sample, this clonotype turned up a few times. The chain is built from TRBV5-6 and TRBJ1-6; maybe TRBD1 (5 bases). The CDR3 contains 15 residues. Trimming pared 2 bases from V and 5 bases from J, leaving 11 bases between. From germline, CDR1 is SGHDT and CDR2 YYEEEE. CDR3 DNA sequence: TGTGCCAGCAGCTTCCGGGACCGTAATAATTCACCCCTCCACTTT. It encodes CASSFRDRNNSPLHF. Combining the CDR3 with reference TRBV5-6 and TRBJ1-6 gives the whole variable domain DAGVTQSPTHLIKTRGQQVTLRCSPKSGHDTVSWYQQALGQGPQFIFQYYEEEERQRGNFPDRFSGHQFPNYSSELNVNALLLGDSALYLCASSFRDRNNSPLHFGNGTRLTVT.

The chain employs TRBV2 and TRBJ2-6, with D possibly matching TRBD1 (5 bases). The V gene's germline CDR1 is SNHLY and CDR2 FYNNEI. This CDR3 region has 15 residues. V lost 6 bases and J 6 bases, leaving 15 bases between the germline ends. Written as DNA, the CDR3 is TGTGCCAGCAGCCCGAGACAGCAATTGGCCAACGTCCTGACTTTC. Protein product: CASSPRQQLANVLTF. The variable domain in full, completed from reference TRBV2 and TRBJ2-6, reads EPEVTQTPSHQVTQMGQEVILRCVPISNHLYFYWYRQILGQKVEFLVSFYNNEISEKSEIFDDQFSVERPDGSNFTLKIRSTKLEDSAMYFCASSPRQQLANVLTFGAGSRLTVL.

The chain employs TRBV5-1 and TRBJ2-1; D is ambiguous. This CDR3 is 12 amino acids long. Germline V gene lookup returns CDR1 SGHRS and CDR2 YFSETQ. V was pared by 5 bases and J by 8 bases, with 11 bases between. This CDR3 is CASRETWDEQFF. The CDR3 DNA follows: TGCGCCAGCAGGGAAACGTGGGATGAGCAGTTCTTC.

The chain carries TRBV20-1 and TRBJ2-3, with 7 bases that match TRBD2. The ends lost 5 bases at V and 4 bases at J; junction bases unmatched: 12. From germline, CDR1 is DFQATT and CDR2 SNEGSKA (reference sequence). CDR3 length: 15 amino acids. CDR3 in amino acids: CSASARGRSADTQYF. For the CDR3, the DNA is TGCAGTGCTTCCGCTCGCGGGAGATCCGCAGATACGCAGTATTTT.